Presented here are 11 T cell receptor beta chains from one specimen sequenced in a study of shared clonotypes between healthy human individuals. The data were produced by immunoSEQ multiplex PCR, yet TCRdb's version contains in-frame clones alone and is incomplete. In the table there are hundreds of thousands of clones, about 98% of which are singletons. Naive CD8 cells were CD45RO-negative, positively selected for CCR7, excluding terminally differentiated effector memory CD45RA+ cells. The sequencing input was naive CD8+ T cells sorted from blood. The origin of the receptors is a man aged 25-40 years in good health.

The rearrangement joins TRBV20-1 to TRBJ2-7; D may be TRBD2 (7 bases). The CDR3 is made up of 11 amino acids. Germline V CDR1 and CDR2: DFQATT, SNEGSKA (reference sequence). CDR3 sequence reads: CGGAIEYEQYF. In nucleotides, the CDR3 is TGCGGGGGGGCTATAGAGTACGAGCAGTACTTC.

Written as DNA, the CDR3 is TGTGCCAGCAGGACTAGAGGCTACGAGCAGTACTTC. Its protein is CASRTRGYEQYF. This sequence joins TRBV27 and TRBJ2-7, with TRBD2 as a possible D gene (6 bases). V lost 6 bases and J lost 3, with 9 bases in between. Germline values: CDR1 MNHEY, CDR2 SMNVEV (reference sequence). The CDR3 covers 12 residues.

This clone was recorded only once. The chain has TRBV4-3 and TRBJ2-5, with a possible D match to TRBD2 (5 bases). Germline V gene lookup returns CDR1 LGHNA and CDR2 YSLEER. This CDR3 comprises 15 residues. V was pared by 4 bases and J by 5 bases, with 17 bases between. Written as DNA, the CDR3 is TGCGCCAGCAGCCTGCGGGCCTCGCTGGAGGAGACCCAGTACTTC. Translation gives CASSLRASLEETQYF.

The rearrangement links TRBV5-5 to TRBJ1-1; D perhaps matches TRBD1 (5 bases). CDR1 SGHKS and CDR2 YYEKEE come from the germline V gene (reference sequence). The CDR3 runs 13 residues. V lost 4 bases, J lost 1 base, and 8 bases lay in between. CDR3 coding DNA: TGTGCCAGCAGCGTCAGGGCGAACACTGAAGCTTTCTTT. Translated: CASSVRANTEAFF.

This chain links TRBV27 with TRBJ2-7, with 9 nucleotides matching TRBD2. Germline trimming cut 5 bases from V and 2 bases from J; bases unmatched to any gene: 10. Germline V CDR1 and CDR2: MNHEY, SMNVEV (reference sequence). CDR3 length: 16 residues. The CDR3 DNA reads TGTGCCAGCAGTCCCCTTAGCGGGAGCGATACCTACGAGCAGTACTTC. This sequence encodes CASSPLSGSDTYEQYF.

The chain links TRBV6-5 to TRBJ2-5, with D perhaps TRBD1 (6 bases). CDR1 is MNHEY, CDR2 SVGAGI, per germline. Trimming stripped 7 bases from V and 1 base from J, with 16 bases between. This CDR3 comprises 15 residues. CDR3 residues: CASTPGAGAQETQYF. CDR3 DNA sequence: TGTGCCAGCACCCCAGGGGCGGGCGCCCAAGAGACCCAGTACTTC.

The chain combines TRBV7-9 with TRBJ2-7; D gene unclear. Germline CDR1 SEHNR, CDR2 FQNEAQ (reference sequence). This CDR3 comprises 11 residues. V dropped 5 bases and J dropped 7 bases, with 9 bases sitting between them. CDR3 region: CASSLRGEQYF. In DNA form, the CDR3 reads TGTGCCAGCAGCCTACGAGGAGAGCAGTACTTC.

The table lists this clone with a few counts. The CDR3 spells CASSLLKGRNPYEQYF. In nucleotides, the CDR3 is TGTGCCAGCAGCTTACTGAAAGGGCGGAACCCTTACGAGCAGTACTTC. The V call is TRBV7-8, the J call TRBJ2-7; no firm D call. Trimming left V 2 bases short and J 4 bases short, with 18 bases between. The CDR3 spans 16 residues. CDR1 is SGHVS and CDR2 is FQNEAQ in the germline V gene. The full variable domain, rest sourced from reference TRBV7-8 and TRBJ2-7, is GAGVSQSPRYKVAKRGQDVALRCDPISGHVSLFWYQQALGQGPEFLTYFQNEAQLDKSGLPSDRFFAERPEGSVSTLKIQRTQQEDSAVYLCASSLLKGRNPYEQYFGPGTRLTVT.

The CDR3 protein is CASSWGPSYEQYF. The CDR3 DNA is TGTGCCAGTAGTTGGGGTCCGAGCTACGAGCAGTACTTC. The chain recombines TRBV19 with TRBJ2-7; D gene unclear. With 5 bases removed from V and 3 bases from J, the gap between germline ends came to 11 bases. The CDR3 has 13 residues. In germline, CDR1 is LNHDA, CDR2 SQIVND (reference sequence). The complete variable domain, with remaining parts taken from reference TRBV19 and TRBJ2-7, reads DGGITQSPKYLFRKEGQNVTLSCEQNLNHDAMYWYRQDPGQGLRLIYYSQIVNDFQKGDIAEGYSVSREKKESFPLTVTSAQKNPTAFYLCASSWGPSYEQYFGPGTRLTVT.

The chain has TRBV28 and TRBJ2-1; TRBD2 matches 14 bases. The CDR3 consists of 14 residues. The germline V gene encodes CDR1 MDHEN and CDR2 SYDVKM. V shed 5 bases and J 9 bases; nucleotides not matched to a gene: 3. This CDR3 is CASSGTSGSSEQFF. CDR3 nucleotides: TGTGCCAGCAGTGGGACTAGCGGGAGTAGTGAGCAGTTCTTC.

The rearrangement joins TRBV14 to TRBJ2-7, with D perhaps matching TRBD2 (5 bases). The germline CDR1 and CDR2 sequences are SGHDN and FVKESK. Trimming cost V 4 bases and J 3 bases, with 7 bases left between them. The CDR3 is 12 residues long. The CDR3 loop is CASSPSFYEQYF. The CDR3, as DNA: TGTGCCAGCAGCCCTAGCTTCTACGAGCAGTACTTC.